A single sample gave rise to the 11 T cell receptor beta chains below, sequenced in a study of T-cell memory formation after mild COVID-19. TCRdb passed the 5' RACE reads through MiXCR, listing each CDR3 protein once. Among about 430,000 distinct CDR3 sequences listed, roughly 26% were seen once. Sequencing input: PBMCs or a T cell subset sorted from them (not recorded which). The origin of the receptors is an adult woman who had mild COVID-19 (a few samples of this study predate the infection). Cell type and time point are not known.

The chain is built from TRBV20-1 and TRBJ1-1; 7 bases match TRBD1. The V segment lost 3 bases and the J segment 0 bases; nucleotides outside the gene matches: 4. The germline gives CDR1 DFQATT, CDR2 SNEGSKA (reference sequence). The length of the CDR3 is 14 residues. The CDR3 protein is CSARMGQLNTEAFF. CDR3 sequence (DNA): TGCAGTGCTAGGATGGGACAGCTGAACACTGAAGCTTTCTTT.

In this sample, this clonotype turned up a few times. V and J are TRBV10-3 and TRBJ1-6, with 9 bases lining up with TRBD1. The germline gives CDR1 ENHRY, CDR2 SYGVKD. J was trimmed by 10 bases and V by 4 bases; bases with no gene match: 2. The CDR3 is made up of 13 amino acids. The CDR3 sequence: CAISGQGESPLHF. CDR3 DNA: TGTGCCATCAGTGGACAGGGGGAGTCACCCCTCCACTTT.

This chain links TRBV4-3 with TRBJ1-1; possible D gene TRBD1, 5 bases. Trimming removed 4 bases at V and 4 bases at J, with 10 bases between. The CDR3 extends over 13 amino acids. CDR1 LGHNA and CDR2 YSLEER come from the germline V gene. CDR3 amino acids: CASSRRDGTEAFF. CDR3 sequence (DNA): TGCGCCAGCAGCCGAAGGGACGGCACTGAAGCTTTCTTT.

This clonotype showed up many times. This chain connects TRBV7-9 to TRBJ2-1, with TRBD2 matching 7 bases. Germline V gene sequence: CDR1 SEHNR, CDR2 FQNEAQ (reference sequence). V lost 3 bases to trimming and J lost 6 bases; unmatched junction nucleotides: 2. This CDR3 region has 13 residues. The CDR3 loop reads CASSLTSTNEQFF. The DNA for the CDR3 is TGTGCCAGCAGCTTGACTAGCACCAATGAGCAGTTCTTC. The complete variable domain, with remaining parts taken from reference TRBV7-9 and TRBJ2-1, reads DTGVSQNPRHKITKRGQNVTFRCDPISEHNRLYWYRQTLGQGPEFLTYFQNEAQLEKSRLLSDRFSAERPKGSFSTLEIQRTEQGDSAMYLCASSLTSTNEQFFGPGTRLTVL.

In its sample, this clonotype was seen a few times. The chain uses TRBV27 and TRBJ2-3; no definite D call. Trimming cost V 3 bases and J 0 bases, with 16 bases left between them. CDR1 and CDR2 (germline): MNHEY, SMNVEV (reference sequence). The CDR3 sequence is 17 residues long. The CDR3, as DNA: TGTGCCAGCAGTTTCTCCGCCGGGTCTGGGAGCACAGATACGCAGTATTTT. Amino acid sequence: CASSFSAGSGSTDTQYF.

The gene calls are TRBV10-3 and TRBJ2-3, with a weak D call TRBD2 (6 bases). This CDR3 has 13 amino acids. The V end lost 11 bases, the J end lost 5 bases, and 17 bases lay between the germline ends. The germline V gene has CDR1 ENHRY and CDR2 SYGVKD. The DNA for the CDR3 is TGTGCCTCCAATCGGGAGCCGAAAGATACGCAGTATTTT. Protein product: CASNREPKDTQYF.

Points on this clonotype: Germline is not matched at one junction end, which may reflect a read error. The chain carries TRBV7-8 and TRBJ2-5, with 12 bases that match TRBD2. The CDR3 runs to 18 residues. Germline V gene lookup returns CDR1 SGHVS and CDR2 FQNEAQ. DNA of the CDR3: TGTGCCAGCAGCCCACGCGCCGGACTAGCGGGGACCCAAGGGACCCAGTACTTC. It yields the protein CASSPRAGLAGTQGTQYF.

As DNA, the CDR3 is TGTGCCAGCAGCCCGGGCCTCGATCCCTACGAGCAGTACTTC. It yields the protein CASSPGLDPYEQYF. The chain employs TRBV27 and TRBJ2-7; D unresolved. CDR1 is MNHEY, CDR2 SMNVEV, per germline (reference sequence). The ends were cut back, 6 bases at V and 2 bases at J, with 14 bases in the middle. The CDR3 totals 14 residues.

This clonotype was recorded at least ten times. This chain uses TRBV20-1 with TRBJ2-5; 11 positions agree with TRBD2. Trimming at V came to 2 bases and at J to 5 bases, leaving 16 bases not matched to a gene. CDR3 length: 18 residues. Germline CDR1 DFQATT, CDR2 SNEGSKA (reference sequence). DNA for the CDR3: TGCAGTGCTAGATCTACCGCCTTACTAGCGGGAGTTCGGGAGACCCAGTACTTC. Protein product: CSARSTALLAGVRETQYF.

The chain recombines TRBV20-1 with TRBJ1-2; D not certain. The germline V gene encodes CDR1 DFQATT and CDR2 SNEGSKA (reference sequence). V gave up 5 bases and J gave up 5 bases, with 12 bases separating them. The CDR3 is 12 amino acids. Here the CDR3 reads CSAVLGEYGYTF. CDR3 coding DNA: TGCAGTGCTGTCCTCGGGGAATATGGCTACACCTTC.

The chain combines TRBV20-1 with TRBJ2-1; 7 nucleotides match TRBD2. Unmatched junction bases numbered 10, after V lost 6 bases and J lost 8 bases. The V gene's germline CDR1 is DFQATT and CDR2 SNEGSKA (reference sequence). This CDR3 contains 13 residues. This chain's CDR3 is CSARLRGVHEQFF. The DNA for the CDR3 is TGCAGTGCCCGGCTACGGGGGGTGCATGAGCAGTTCTTC.